Below are 6 T cell receptor beta chains sequenced from a single sample in a study of OX40 agonist ivuxolimab in advanced cancers. Here immunoSEQ multiplex PCR was the method, and the copy in TCRdb shows in-frame clones only, minus some. Of approximately 54,000 clones in the sample, roughly nine tenths were seen once. Sequences were derived from CD4+ or CD8+ T cells sorted from blood, sampled in a trial of the OX40 agonist ivuxolimab. The receptors derive from an adult with an advanced solid tumor such as melanoma, head and neck, liver or kidney cancer.

This clone appeared a few times. The V and J genes are TRBV10-2 and TRBJ2-5; TRBD1 aligns across 9 bases. Germline CDR1 is WSHSY and CDR2 is SAAADI. Losses at the gene ends were 6 bases for V and 5 bases for J; bases not matched to a gene: 4. The CDR3 runs 13 residues. CDR3 sequence reads: CASSRGTGETQYF. The CDR3 DNA reads TGCGCCAGCAGCCGGGGGACAGGGGAGACCCAGTACTTC.

The rearrangement uses TRBV28 and TRBJ2-7, with 8 bases lining up with TRBD1. Germline lookup yields CDR1 MDHEN and CDR2 SYDVKM. After removal of 7 bases from V and 6 bases from J, the junction contained 11 bases not matched to a gene. CDR3 length equals 14 residues. CDR3 nucleotide sequence: TGTGCCAGCATCTCCCCGGGACAGGTTCGCGAGCAGTACTTC. It codes for CASISPGQVREQYF. Together with reference TRBV28 and TRBJ2-7, the CDR3 gives the full variable domain: DVKVTQSSRYLVKRTGEKVFLECVQDMDHENMFWYRQDPGLGLRLIYFSYDVKMKEKGDIPEGYSVSREKKERFSLILESASTNQTSMYLCASISPGQVREQYFGPGTRLTVT.

The V gene is TRBV7-6, the J gene TRBJ2-7; TRBD1 matches at 10 bases. The CDR3 is 17 residues long. Trimming cost V 5 bases and J 4 bases; bases outside gene matches: 14. From germline, CDR1 is SGHVS and CDR2 FNYEAQ. CDR3 DNA: TGTGCCAGCAGCCTTGTCCCGGGACAGGGGAGGGGGTACGAGCAGTACTTC. Translating it yields CASSLVPGQGRGYEQYF. The full variable domain, in which reference TRBV7-6 and TRBJ2-7 provide the parts outside the CDR3, is GAGVSQSPRYKVTKRGQDVALRCDPISGHVSLYWYRQALGQGPEFLTYFNYEAQQDKSGLPNDRFSAERPEGSISTLTIQRTEQRDSAMYRCASSLVPGQGRGYEQYFGPGTRLTVT.

The chain recombines TRBV6-6 with TRBJ2-7; no definite D call. Germline V CDR1 and CDR2: MNHNY, SVGAGI (reference sequence). Trimming took 0 bases from V and 3 from J, leaving 12 bases between them. This CDR3 spans 15 amino acids. The CDR3: CASSYSPNGGYEQYF. The DNA for the CDR3 is TGTGCCAGCAGTTACTCACCGAACGGCGGCTACGAGCAGTACTTC.

The chain carries TRBV7-2 and TRBJ2-5, with 9 bases lining up with TRBD2. The DNA end lines up better with TRBJ2-7; the J call may be wrong. The germline V gene has CDR1 SGHTA and CDR2 FQGNSA. The CDR3 consists of 15 residues. CDR3 sequence: CASSLGLAGTYEQYF. CDR3 DNA sequence: TGTGCCAGCAGCTTAGGCCTAGCGGGAACCTACGAGCAGTACTTC.

The V call is TRBV5-4, the J call TRBJ2-7, with D possibly TRBD2 on 6 matching bases. The CDR3 runs to 16 residues. V was clipped by 3 bases and J by 3 bases, with 19 bases between them. Germline V gives CDR1 SGHNT, CDR2 YYREEE (reference sequence). In nucleotides, the CDR3 is TGTGCCAGCAGCTCACCTAGGCGGGGCCCAGTCTACGAGCAGTACTTC. Translated, it gives CASSSPRRGPVYEQYF. The full variable domain, its missing parts supplied by reference TRBV5-4 and TRBJ2-7, is ETGVTQSPTHLIKTRGQQVTLRCSSQSGHNTVSWYQQALGQGPQFIFQYYREEENGRGNFPPRFSGLQFPNYSSELNVNALELDDSALYLCASSSPRRGPVYEQYFGPGTRLTVT.